This T cell receptor beta chain was identified during a study of CD8+ T cells in alopecia areata. Study at large: Among treated patients, oral tofacitinib was administered at 5 to 10 mg twice daily.

Study results and caveats: Uncertainty about whether baseline CD8+ expansion is linked to response remains, with one nonresponder. Clonality in the scalp and expanded CD8+ clones ranked among the top 100 were significantly decreased by tofacitinib.

For this clone: The antigen is unknown.

Stated treatment: oral pan-JAK inhibitor, 5-10 mg twice daily. Punch biopsies of lesional scalp, plus peripheral blood, were taken from alopecia areata patients. Germline V gene lookup returns CDR1 SNHLY and CDR2 FYNNEI. The CDR3 sequence is 12 residues long. The V end lost 1 base, the J end lost 1 base, and 1 base lay between the germline ends. It was cDNA, reverse transcribed from extracted RNA, that served as the sequencing template. TCRdb's copy holds only in-frame clones and misses some; the assay was immunoSEQ multiplex PCR. The sample records about 120,000 clones, about 59% being singletons. This sequence joins TRBV2 and TRBJ1-1; no clear D. Source: CD8+ T cells sorted from blood, taken at week 24, from a patient treated with tofacitinib. This TCR came from a human donor with alopecia areata. CDR3 in amino acids: CASSEENTEAFF. The CDR3 DNA is TGTGCCAGCAGTGAAGAGAACACTGAAGCTTTCTTT.